Presented here are 21 T cell receptor beta chains from one specimen sequenced in a study of OX40 agonist ivuxolimab in advanced cancers. The library was prepared using the immunoSEQ multiplex PCR assay. The immuneACCESS repertoire file appears here via TCRdb, limited to in-frame rearrangements. These files lack a portion of the clones; in checked studies, under half of the deficit traces to unresolved V genes, and the cause of the others is not known. The table for this sample lists about 76,000 clones; roughly nine tenths of them were counted only once. The top ten constitute 13% of the sample. The material sequenced was CD4+ or CD8+ T cells sorted from blood, taken in a trial of the OX40 agonist ivuxolimab. The source of these receptors is an adult with an advanced solid tumor such as melanoma, head and neck, liver or kidney cancer.

This chain uses TRBV27 with TRBJ2-7; D is ambiguous. Between the trimmed V and J ends, which lost 6 bases and 2 bases, there was a span of 14 bases. The CDR3 is made up of 14 amino acids. Germline CDR1 and CDR2: MNHEY and SMNVEV (reference sequence). This CDR3 is CASSLFHSAYEQYF. As DNA, the CDR3 is TGTGCCAGCAGCCTTTTCCATTCGGCCTACGAGCAGTACTTC.

V is TRBV2 and J is TRBJ2-1; tentatively, D is TRBD2 (6 bases). Trimming removed 4 bases from V and 8 bases from J, with 15 bases in between. Looked up from germline, CDR1 is SNHLY and CDR2 is FYNNEI. The CDR3 is made up of 14 amino acids. The CDR3 DNA follows: TGTGCCAGCAGTGTAGAAAAGGGGAGGTATGAGCAGTTCTTC. Translated, it gives CASSVEKGRYEQFF.

V and J are TRBV5-4 and TRBJ2-7, with D unresolved. The CDR3 contains 12 residues. Trimming removed 3 bases from V and 4 bases from J, with 8 bases in between. The germline gives CDR1 SGHNT, CDR2 YYREEE (reference sequence). CDR3 DNA sequence: TGTGCCAGCAGCTCCTCGACATACGAGCAGTACTTC. The encoded protein is CASSSSTYEQYF.

This chain uses TRBV18 with TRBJ2-7; 10 nucleotides agree with TRBD2. Germline V lookup: CDR1 KGHSH, CDR2 LQKENI. The CDR3 is 13 residues long. V was pared by 5 bases and J by 5 bases, with 3 bases of the junction left unmatched. Here the CDR3 reads CASSAGTSDEQYF. For the CDR3, the DNA is TGTGCCAGCTCAGCCGGGACTAGCGACGAGCAGTACTTC.

The chain joins TRBV5-1 to TRBJ2-2; no definite D call. Germline V gene lookup returns CDR1 SGHRS and CDR2 YFSETQ. Trimming took 2 bases from V and 6 from J, leaving 14 bases between them. The CDR3 is 15 amino acids. CDR3 in amino acids: CASSLAPTRSGELFF. The CDR3 DNA follows: TGCGCCAGCAGCTTAGCCCCGACAAGGTCCGGGGAGCTGTTTTTT.

V usage is TRBV30 and J usage is TRBJ2-7, with D uncertain. The CDR3 consists of 15 residues. In germline, CDR1 is GTSNPN, CDR2 SVGIG (reference sequence). V was pared by 1 base and J by 1 base, with 14 bases between. The CDR3 coding sequence is TGTGCCTGGAGTGGTGGCACGCCAACTTCCTACGAGCAGTACTTC. Protein: CAWSGGTPTSYEQYF.

The chain joins TRBV7-9 to TRBJ2-4; tentatively, D is TRBD1 (6 bases). Trimming pared 4 bases from V and 10 bases from J, leaving 8 bases between. Germline CDR1 reads SEHNR; CDR2 reads FQNEAQ (reference sequence). This CDR3 has 11 amino acids. The CDR3 sequence is CASSSGVIQYF. The CDR3 DNA sequence: TGTGCCAGCAGCTCAGGGGTAATTCAGTACTTC. Full variable domain (missing parts from reference TRBV7-9 and TRBJ2-4): DTGVSQNPRHKITKRGQNVTFRCDPISEHNRLYWYRQTLGQGPEFLTYFQNEAQLEKSRLLSDRFSAERPKGSFSTLEIQRTEQGDSAMYLCASSSGVIQYFGAGTRLSVL.

The chain carries TRBV27 and TRBJ1-1; 8 bases map to TRBD1. Germline V CDR1 and CDR2: MNHEY, SMNVEV (reference sequence). The J segment lost 4 bases and the V segment lost 5 bases, leaving 6 bases of the junction unmatched. CDR3 length equals 14 residues. The CDR3 nucleotides read TGTGCCAGCAGTCCACAGGGGGTCGGCACTGAAGCTTTCTTT. This gives the protein CASSPQGVGTEAFF.

This chain links TRBV18 with TRBJ1-1; 7 bases agree with TRBD1. V dropped 4 bases and J dropped 2; count of bases not matched to a gene: 10. The V gene's germline CDR1 is KGHSH and CDR2 LQKENI. The CDR3 is made up of 16 amino acids. The CDR3 loop reads CASSQYTGTVNTEAFF. CDR3 DNA: TGTGCCAGCTCACAATACACCGGGACAGTCAACACTGAAGCTTTCTTT.

The chain recombines TRBV27 with TRBJ2-5; D remains ambiguous. The tail of the sequence fits TRBJ2-7 better, so the J call may be wrong. The V gene's germline CDR1 is MNHEY and CDR2 SMNVEV (reference sequence). CDR3 size: 15 residues. The CDR3: CASSPRGGGLNEQYF. The CDR3, as DNA: TGTGCCAGCAGCCCCCGTGGTGGCGGCCTTAACGAGCAGTACTTC.

The chain is built from TRBV27 and TRBJ1-2; D possibly corresponds to TRBD1 (5 bases). The CDR3 is made up of 15 amino acids. V was pared by 4 bases and J by 5 bases, with 17 bases between. Germline CDR1 MNHEY, CDR2 SMNVEV (reference sequence). The CDR3 sequence: CASSSSARGAYGYTF. The DNA for the CDR3 is TGTGCCAGCAGTTCGTCGGCGAGAGGGGCATATGGCTACACCTTC.

The genes are TRBV30 and TRBJ1-3; possible D gene TRBD1, 5 bases. Looked up from germline, CDR1 is GTSNPN and CDR2 is SVGIG (reference sequence). The CDR3 is 18 residues long. Trimming cost V 0 bases and J 1 base, with 19 bases left between them. CDR3 sequence: CAWSVLHPGPLSGNTIYF. The CDR3 nucleotides are TGTGCCTGGAGTGTATTGCATCCGGGACCGCTATCTGGAAACACCATATATTTT.

CDR3 loop: CATSSVPGGNYNEQFF. CDR3 in DNA: TGTGCCACCAGCAGCGTTCCCGGAGGGAACTACAATGAGCAGTTCTTC. The chain uses TRBV15 and TRBJ2-1; D is possibly TRBD2 (6 bases). Germline V gene sequence: CDR1 LNHNV, CDR2 YYDKDF (reference sequence). The CDR3 consists of 16 residues. V lost 3 bases, J lost 3 bases, and 15 bases lay in between.

This clone appeared a few times. V usage is TRBV7-9 and J usage is TRBJ2-1; TRBD2 agrees at 11 bases. Trimming removed 8 bases from V and 3 bases from J; junction bases left unmatched: 6. This CDR3 has 15 residues. Germline V gene data show CDR1 as SEHNR and CDR2 as FQNEAQ (reference sequence). The CDR3 sequence: CASVSGRVGYNEQFF. CDR3 nucleotide sequence: TGTGCCAGCGTTAGCGGGAGGGTGGGCTACAATGAGCAGTTCTTC.

This sequence joins TRBV19 and TRBJ2-7; D may be TRBD1 (8 bases). CDR1 and CDR2 (germline): LNHDA, SQIVND (reference sequence). Trimming removed 9 bases at V and 6 bases at J, with 27 bases between. This CDR3 comprises 16 residues. CDR3 nucleotides: TGTGCCAGCATTGGGGACAGGCGGGAGTCATGGTGCGAGCAGTACTTC. Translation gives CASIGDRRESWCEQYF.

This rearrangement joins TRBV2 to TRBJ1-1; 7 positions agree with TRBD1. With 6 bases clipped from V and 8 bases from J, the junction kept 6 bases outside the gene matches. The CDR3 consists of 12 residues. Germline CDR1 SNHLY, CDR2 FYNNEI. CDR3 nucleotide sequence: TGTGCCAGCAGCCAGGGGGGGAGAGAAGCTTTCTTT. It codes for CASSQGGREAFF.

The chain uses TRBV7-4 and TRBJ1-2; a possible D gene is TRBD1 (6 bases). V was trimmed by 6 bases and J by 3 bases, leaving 17 bases between them. The CDR3 contains 15 residues. Germline V lookup: CDR1 SGHVT, CDR2 SQSDAQ. This chain's CDR3 is CASSDRPGGDYGYTF. DNA of the CDR3: TGTGCCAGCAGTGACCGTCCCGGGGGCGACTATGGCTACACCTTC.

This clone is a singleton in its sample. V is TRBV7-3 and J is TRBJ2-5; D may be TRBD2 (6 bases). Trimming removed 5 bases from V and 2 bases from J, with 15 bases in between. CDR1 SGHTA and CDR2 FQGTGA come from the germline V gene. The CDR3 spans 15 residues. The CDR3 region has the DNA TGTGCCAGCAGCGATACCGGGACTCCGCAAGAGACCCAGTACTTC. Protein sequence: CASSDTGTPQETQYF.

This clone was detected only once. The chain carries TRBV28 and TRBJ2-7; 7 bases line up with TRBD1. There are 14 residues in the CDR3. The junction had 10 bases not matched to a gene; V was cut back by 5 bases and J by 6 bases. The germline gives CDR1 MDHEN, CDR2 SYDVKM. CDR3 region: CASSPGTVASEQYF. CDR3 nucleotide sequence: TGTGCCAGCAGTCCCGGGACAGTAGCCTCCGAGCAGTACTTC.

V and J are TRBV25-1 and TRBJ1-1; D not resolved. Germline CDR1 and CDR2: MGHDK and SYGVNS. The CDR3 covers 12 residues. V was pared by 2 bases and J by 1 base, with 2 bases between. For the CDR3, the DNA is TGTGCCAGCAGTGAAACGAACACTGAAGCTTTCTTT. Translating it yields CASSETNTEAFF.

The sample holds a few counts of this clone. The chain recombines TRBV11-2 with TRBJ2-7; no reliable D call. V was trimmed by 2 bases and J by 2 bases, leaving 7 bases between them. The CDR3 has 13 amino acids. Germline CDR1 reads SGHAT; CDR2 reads FQNNGV. For the CDR3, the DNA is TGTGCCAGCAGCTTACAGGTAACCTACGAGCAGTACTTC. Amino acid sequence: CASSLQVTYEQYF.